This T cell receptor (beta chain) was sequenced during a study of blood T cell repertoires in COVID-19. Study in general: Collection of acute and convalescent COVID-19 samples took place in the United States, Italy and Spain.

Assay: immunoSEQ multiplex PCR; the TCRdb copy retains only in-frame clones and omits some. The profile shows under 350,000 clones, roughly 85% of them singletons. The CDR3 is 14 amino acids. Between the trimmed V and J ends, which lost 6 bases and 0 bases, there was a span of 11 bases. CDR1 is KGHSH, CDR2 LQKENI, per germline. Sequencing used peripheral blood. This clonotype was obtained from a woman aged 70-85 years with acute or convalescent COVID-19. The chain couples TRBV18 to TRBJ1-1; tentative D call: TRBD1 (5 bases). The DNA of the CDR3 is TGTGCCAGCTCGCGAGACAGAATGAACACTGAAGCTTTCTTT. Translating gives CASSRDRMNTEAFF.